These T cell receptor beta chains were read from a single sample in a study of cytomegalovirus exposure and HLA in healthy donors. Sequenced by immunoSEQ multiplex PCR; TCRdb stores in-frame clones only, minus some. The repertoire consists of about 50,000 clones, with around 70% occurring once and the leading ten covering about 9.1%. The sample consisted of PBMCs. These receptors were obtained from a woman in her 50s in good health and CMV-seronegative. CDR3s include the opening cysteine and the closing phenylalanine or tryptophan. A D gene is named only where the DNA matches it firmly. Clone size appears in some rows only: once, few, many, or a class for an expanded clone.

J	length	size	D	V	DNA	CDR3
TRBJ2-5	15	NA	NA	TRBV10-3	TGTGCCATCAGTGATGCGGCGGGCACCCAAGAGACCCAGTACTTC	CAISDAAGTQETQYF
TRBJ1-3	14	NA	NA	TRBV5-6	TGTGCCAGCAGCTTGGATCTCTCTGGAAACACCATATATTTT	CASSLDLSGNTIYF
TRBJ1-4	13	NA	NA	TRBV5-1	TGCGCCAGCAGCTTAACGGAGGGGGAAAAACTGTTTTTT	CASSLTEGEKLFF
TRBJ2-1	16	few	TRBD2	TRBV27	TGTGCCAGCAGTTTGATGAGAACGGCGGGAGGGGATGAGCAGTTCTTC	CASSLMRTAGGDEQFF
TRBJ2-5	12	NA	NA	TRBV7-2	TGTGCCAGCAGCGTGTTAGAAGAGACCCAGTACTTC	CASSVLEETQYF
TRBJ1-1	13	NA	NA	TRBV7-8	TGTGCCAGCAGCTTTAAGGAGGGCACTGAAGCTTTCTTT	CASSFKEGTEAFF
TRBJ1-4	14	NA	NA	TRBV28	TGTGCCACCCTAGAGCTGGGAGCTAATGAAAAACTGTTTTTT	CATLELGANEKLFF
TRBJ2-4	16	NA	NA	TRBV7-9	TGTGCCAGCAGCTTAGGGCGGGGGCTAGCCAAAAACATTCAGTACTTC	CASSLGRGLAKNIQYF
TRBJ1-2	14	once	NA	TRBV11-2	TGTGCCAGCAGCCCGGAGGGGGGGAACTATGGCTACACCTTC	CASSPEGGNYGYTF
TRBJ2-7	15	NA	TRBD1	TRBV6-5	TGTGCCAGCAGTTACGCGGGACAGGGCTCCTACGAGCAGTACTTC	CASSYAGQGSYEQYF
TRBJ1-2	11	NA	NA	TRBV9	TGTGCCAGCAGTGGCCCCTATGGCTACACCTTC	CASSGPYGYTF
TRBJ2-7	13	NA	TRBD2	TRBV10-3	TGTGCCATCAGAATGACTAGCCCCGACGAGCAGTACTTC	CAIRMTSPDEQYF
TRBJ2-2	17	NA	NA	TRBV4-1	TGCGCCAGCAGCCAAGAGGCTTCCCTAGGATTCACCGGGGAGCTGTTTTTT	CASSQEASLGFTGELFF
TRBJ1-1	12	NA	NA	TRBV2	TGTGCCAGCAGCAAGAGGGACACTGAAGCTTTCTTT	CASSKRDTEAFF
TRBJ2-2	13	NA	TRBD1	TRBV29-1	TGCAGCGTTGAGACAGGGGCGGGCGGGGAGCTGTTTTTT	CSVETGAGGELFF
TRBJ1-4	14	NA	NA	TRBV10-1	TGCGCCGGCCCGGAGGAGCAGTCTAATGAAAAACTGTTTTTT	CAGPEEQSNEKLFF
TRBJ1-5	15	NA	NA	TRBV7-2	TGTGCCAGCAGCTTAGTAGGACTGAATAATCAGCCCCAGCATTTT	CASSLVGLNNQPQHF
TRBJ2-7	15	NA	TRBD1	TRBV27	TGTGCCAGCAGTCCCAGGACAGGGTGGGCGGGCGAGCAGTACTTC	CASSPRTGWAGEQYF
TRBJ2-7	15	NA	TRBD2	TRBV7-6	TGTGCCAGTAGGCGGACTAGCGTTAGTTTGGACGAGCAGTACTTC	CASRRTSVSLDEQYF
TRBJ2-5	14	NA	TRBD1	TRBV18	TGTGCCAGCTCACCAGGGACAGGCCGAGAGACCCAGTACTTC	CASSPGTGRETQYF
TRBJ1-2	17	once	NA	TRBV4-3	TGCGCCAGCAGCCAAGGAGGTAGGCGTCAGGGAAACTATGGCTACACCTTC	CASSQGGRRQGNYGYTF
TRBJ1-3	17	NA	NA	TRBV5-8	TGTGCCAGCAGGACCGGGACAAACCCTTTCTCTGGAAACACCATATATTTT	CASRTGTNPFSGNTIYF
TRBJ2-5	14	NA	NA	TRBV28	TGTGCCATCGAGAAGGGGCAGGGTGGAGAGACCCAGTACTTC	CAIEKGQGGETQYF
TRBJ2-1	14	NA	NA	TRBV5-4	TGTGCCAGCAGCTTGGAGGGACTGGTTAATGAGCAGTTCTTC	CASSLEGLVNEQFF
TRBJ2-1	15	NA	TRBD2	TRBV5-1	TGCGCCAGCAGCACCGGGACTAGCGAGTACAATGAGCAGTTCTTC	CASSTGTSEYNEQFF
TRBJ2-3	15	few	NA	TRBV4-2	TGTGCCAGCAGCCAAGATTTACTATCACAAGGTACGCAGTATTTT	CASSQDLLSQGTQYF
TRBJ2-3	15	NA	NA	TRBV19	TGTGCCAGTACCAAGCTCGAGGGGGACACAGATACGCAGTATTTT	CASTKLEGDTDTQYF
TRBJ2-7	16	few	NA	TRBV10-3	TGTGCCATCGGGGAAGCGGAACAGGGTAAATTCTACGAGCAGTACTTC	CAIGEAEQGKFYEQYF
TRBJ1-5	13	NA	NA	TRBV6-1	TGTGCCAGCAGTGAAGTATTCCCCCAGCCCCAGCATTTT	CASSEVFPQPQHF
TRBJ1-3	12	once	NA	TRBV9	TGTGCCAGCAGCGAGGGGGGAAACACCATATATTTT	CASSEGGNTIYF
TRBJ1-6	13	NA	NA	TRBV28	TGTGCCAGCAGTTTGCCTGAACCGGCACCCCTCCACTTT	CASSLPEPAPLHF
TRBJ2-5	14	NA	NA	TRBV10-3	TGTGCCAGCCAGGAAGGTAACGACCCAGAGACCCAGTACTTC	CASQEGNDPETQYF
TRBJ2-6	16	NA	TRBD1	TRBV6-6	TGTGCCAGCCTAGGACAGGGGGGTTTTAGGGCCAACGTCCTGACTTTC	CASLGQGGFRANVLTF
TRBJ2-2	16	once	TRBD1	TRBV5-1	TGCGCCAGCAGCGCACTTACAGGGGTCGACACCGGGGAGCTGTTTTTT	CASSALTGVDTGELFF
TRBJ2-7	11	NA	NA	TRBV30	TGTGCCTGGCTACGGAGCCACGAGCAGTACTTC	CAWLRSHEQYF
TRBJ1-5	14	NA	TRBD1	TRBV6-6	TGTGCCAGCAGCGGACAGGGTAGTGCTCAGCCCCAGCATTTT	CASSGQGSAQPQHF
TRBJ2-1	13	NA	TRBD2	TRBV2	TGTGCCAGCAGCGGACTAGCGGACAATGAGCAGTTCTTC	CASSGLADNEQFF
TRBJ2-3	14	NA	TRBD1	TRBV7-6	TGTGCCAGCAGCTCAGGACAGGGTACAGATACGCAGTATTTT	CASSSGQGTDTQYF
TRBJ2-7	15	NA	NA	TRBV18	TGTGCCAGCTCAACCAATAGCGGAGCTCCCTACGAGCAGTACTTC	CASSTNSGAPYEQYF
TRBJ1-1	14	NA	NA	TRBV6-5	TGTGCCAGCATCCACAGGTCCAAGGGTACTGAAGCTTTCTTT	CASIHRSKGTEAFF
TRBJ2-5	14	NA	NA	TRBV6-5	TGTGCCAGCACCGAAGGTGGTAGAGGGGAGACCCAGTACTTC	CASTEGGRGETQYF
TRBJ1-1	16	once	NA	TRBV6-5	TGTGCCAGCAGTTACGGGGCAGGGTCATCGAACACTGAAGCTTTCTTT	CASSYGAGSSNTEAFF
TRBJ2-6	13	few	NA	TRBV11-1	TGTGCCAGCAGCTTAGCTTTGGAGGGGGTCCTGACTTTC	CASSLALEGVLTF
TRBJ2-3	14	NA	NA	TRBV18	TGTGCCAGCTCACCACCCGGAGTCGCAGATACGCAGTATTTT	CASSPPGVADTQYF
TRBJ2-7	14	once	TRBD1	TRBV4-1	TGCGCCAGCAGCCGGGACAGGGGACCCTACGAGCAGTACTTC	CASSRDRGPYEQYF
TRBJ1-4	13	few	TRBD1	TRBV28	TGTGCCATCGGGACAGGACTTAATGAAAAACTGTTTTTT	CAIGTGLNEKLFF
TRBJ2-6	14	NA	NA	TRBV6-5	TGTGCCAGCAGTACGAGTACTGGGGCCAACGTCCTGACTTTC	CASSTSTGANVLTF
TRBJ1-6	15	NA	NA	TRBV5-1	TGCGCCAGCAGCCAAACGACAGGTTTCTCCTCGGCCCTCCACTTT	CASSQTTGFSSALHF
TRBJ2-6	12	NA	NA	TRBV7-9	TGTGCCAGCAGCGCGGGGGCCAACGTCCTGACTTTC	CASSAGANVLTF
TRBJ1-5	14	NA	TRBD1	TRBV18	TGTGCCAGCTCAACAGGGGATAGCAATCAGCCCCAGCATTTT	CASSTGDSNQPQHF
TRBJ1-5	13	NA	NA	TRBV7-8	TGTGCCAGCAGCTTAGTATTGGCCCAGCCCCAGCATTTT	CASSLVLAQPQHF
TRBJ1-1	15	NA	TRBD1	TRBV27	TGTGCCAGCAGTACTAGGACAGGCGGGGACACTGAAGCTTTCTTT	CASSTRTGGDTEAFF
TRBJ1-1	13	once	NA	TRBV6-4	TGTGCCAGCAGTGGCGGTGAGAACACTGAAGCTTTCTTT	CASSGGENTEAFF
TRBJ2-7	15	NA	TRBD1	TRBV6-5	TGTGCCAGCAGTTACCGGGGACAGGCGAAGGACGAGCAGTACTTC	CASSYRGQAKDEQYF
TRBJ2-7	10	NA	NA	TRBV2	TGTGCCAGCAGTGATAGGCGGGAGTACTTC	CASSDRREYF
TRBJ1-1	13	NA	NA	TRBV28	TGTGCCAGCATATCTTCCGTGAACACTGAAGCTTTCTTT	CASISSVNTEAFF
TRBJ2-3	13	once	NA	TRBV6-1	TGTGCCAGCAGTGGGCCTAGCACAGATACGCAGTATTTT	CASSGPSTDTQYF
TRBJ2-7	14	NA	TRBD1	TRBV5-1	TGCGCCAGCAGCTTGGACAGGGGTACCTACGAGCAGTACTTC	CASSLDRGTYEQYF